A selection of T cell receptor beta chains follows, all from one sample in a study of cytomegalovirus exposure and HLA in healthy donors. Some clones are missing from TCRdb's copy, which holds only in-frame ones; the method was immunoSEQ multiplex PCR. Of over 150,000 clones listed, around 76% are singletons. Sequenced sample: PBMCs. The receptors stem from a girl between 5 and 17 years old in good health and CMV-seropositive. The CDR3 runs from the conserved cysteine through the conserved F or W. The order of the fields is J gene, V gene, CDR3 length, CDR3 protein.

>TRBJ2-1|TRBV5-4|17
CASSLTPWGLADNEQFF
>TRBJ1-4|TRBV5-1|14
CASSQDSTNEKLFF
>TRBJ2-7|TRBV6-5|12
CASSSNRVEQYF
>TRBJ1-1|TRBV21-1|18
CASSKASIPAGGGTEAFF
>TRBJ2-5|TRBV2|12
CASSVTWETQYF
>TRBJ2-7|TRBV30|13
CAWRDRSSYEQYF
>TRBJ2-2|TRBV7-8|16
CASSPRTGPNTGELFF
>TRBJ1-2|TRBV29-1|12
CSVDRQQYGYTF
>TRBJ1-2|TRBV5-1|18
CASSLAGTGVFIVDGYTF
>TRBJ1-1|TRBV4-3|13
CASSLSDGVNAFF
>TRBJ1-2|TRBV6-1|14
CASTLGQGAYGYTF
>TRBJ1-1|TRBV5-1|13
CASRPSRGTEAFF
>TRBJ1-2|TRBV11-2|15
CASSLVQETNYGYTF
>TRBJ2-7|TRBV11-1|18
CASSKGGLAGGMIYEQYF
>TRBJ2-2|TRBV30|14
CAWTGTGYTGELFF
>TRBJ1-1|TRBV25-1|13
CASEQGLNTEAFF
>TRBJ2-7|TRBV10-1|13
CASSESTGYEQYF
>TRBJ2-1|TRBV11-3|15
CASSRQGGIGNEQFF
>TRBJ2-2|TRBV7-3|12
CASSGHTGELFF
>TRBJ2-3|TRBV5-6|15
CASSLIAGGTDTQYF
>TRBJ2-3|TRBV5-1|16
CASSLEGDFGTDTQYF
>TRBJ2-3|TRBV28|17
CASSLSLAGESTDTQYF
>TRBJ2-5|TRBV7-9|14
CASSWDSYQETQYF
>TRBJ1-4|TRBV29-1|13
CSVGRQGQQKLFF
>TRBJ1-5|TRBV30|16
CAWSLTGGKSNQPQHF
>TRBJ1-4|TRBV7-9|14
CASNRQGTNEKLFF
>TRBJ2-1|TRBV5-1|14
CASSLDLSPDEQFF
>TRBJ1-5|TRBV30|13
CAWSFLSNQPQHF